This T cell receptor beta chain was observed in a study of blood T cells in healthy people across ages. Points from the study as a whole: With unsorted PBMCs, a conclusive comparison of naive versus antigen-experienced cells was not possible.

This clonotype occurred a few times. Its antigen is still unknown. A second PCR of 7 to 11 cycles used a sample-barcoded 5' primer and a J-beta primer mix. Each cDNA was tagged by a template-switch adaptor containing 12 random nucleotides. TCRdb passed the 5' RACE reads through MiXCR, listing each CDR3 protein once. The sample has about 1.1 million distinct CDR3 sequences, about two fifths seen once. The CDR3 is 15 residues long. V was clipped by 4 bases and J by 1 base; unmatched bases: 4. CDR1 ENHRY and CDR2 SYGVKD come from the germline V gene. Every sample gave at least 5 micrograms of total RNA when it was extracted.

This chain uses TRBV10-3 with TRBJ2-3, with TRBD1 matching 8 bases. The source of this sequence is a man aged 18 to 29 in good health. Sequencing used blood. The CDR3 protein is CAISAGQVGTDTQYF. The DNA for the CDR3 is TGTGCCATCAGTGCGGGACAGGTTGGCACAGATACGCAGTATTTT.